This entry concerns a single TCR beta chain. Its matching antigen is unknown. TCRdb used MiXCR to reprocess the reads, holding one entry per CDR3 protein. The table records 150,000 to 200,000 distinct CDR3 sequences, 13% to 15% of them present only once. The sample originates from a study of T cell repertoires in cytomegalovirus infection. Study as a whole: The public TCR beta signatures pointed to both CMV infection and matching HLA type. Notes on the study in general: The cumulative frequency of public TCR beta families distinguished individuals who carried CMV together with the relevant HLA.

CDR1 is MNHEY, CDR2 SVGEGT, per germline. V gave up 6 bases and J gave up 8 bases; unmatched junction bases: 13. The CDR3 contains 17 residues. The V gene is TRBV6-2 or TRBV6-3, the J gene TRBJ2-1, with TRBD2 identical over 13 bases. Sequences were obtained from PBMCs. The TCR originated in a human donor in good health (CMV status not recorded). Some clones in this sample may be carry-over from other donors' samples. CDR3 in amino acids: CASRAEKTSGRFYEQFF. Written as DNA, the CDR3 is TGTGCCAGCAGGGCGGAAAAGACTAGCGGGAGGTTCTATGAGCAGTTCTTC.